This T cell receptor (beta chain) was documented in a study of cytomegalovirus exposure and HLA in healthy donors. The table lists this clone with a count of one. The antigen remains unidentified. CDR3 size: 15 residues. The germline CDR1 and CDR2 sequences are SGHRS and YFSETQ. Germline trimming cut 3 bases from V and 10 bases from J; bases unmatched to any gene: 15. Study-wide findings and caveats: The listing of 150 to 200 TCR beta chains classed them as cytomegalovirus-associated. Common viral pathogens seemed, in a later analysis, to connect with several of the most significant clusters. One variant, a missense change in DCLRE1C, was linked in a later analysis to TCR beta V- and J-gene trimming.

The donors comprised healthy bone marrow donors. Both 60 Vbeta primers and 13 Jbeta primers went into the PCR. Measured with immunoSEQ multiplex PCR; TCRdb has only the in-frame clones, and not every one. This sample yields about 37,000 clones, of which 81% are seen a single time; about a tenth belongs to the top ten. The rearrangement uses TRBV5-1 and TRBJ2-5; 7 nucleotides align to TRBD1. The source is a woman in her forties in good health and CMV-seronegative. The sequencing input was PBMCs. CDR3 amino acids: CASSYGDSLKGIQYF. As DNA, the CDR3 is TGCGCCAGCAGCTACGGGGACAGTTTAAAGGGCATCCAGTACTTC. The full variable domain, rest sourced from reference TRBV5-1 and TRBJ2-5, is KAGVTQTPRYLIKTRGQQVTLSCSPISGHRSVSWYQQTPGQGLQFLFEYFSETQRNKGNFPGRFSGRQFSNSRSEMNVSTLELGDSALYLCASSYGDSLKGIQYFGPGTRLLVL.